This T cell receptor beta chain was identified in a study of blood T cell repertoires in COVID-19. Study information: Samples representing acute and convalescent COVID-19 were sourced from the United States, Italy and Spain.

Authors' analysis steps: Reference gene primer amplification gave nucleated cell count estimates. Assay: immunoSEQ multiplex PCR; the TCRdb copy retains only in-frame clones and omits some. That table is the source of V, J and clone size, and D and trimming were worked out from the DNA. The sample shows 300,000 to 400,000 clones, around nine tenths of them seen only once. Germline V gene sequence: CDR1 KGHSH, CDR2 LQKENI. The CDR3 runs 14 residues. V was clipped by 6 bases and J by 7 bases, with 18 bases between them. The chain uses TRBV18 and TRBJ2-5; D possibly corresponds to TRBD1 (6 bases). The specimen sequenced was peripheral blood. This TCR derives from a man aged 45 to 65 with active or convalescent COVID-19. CDR3 coding DNA: TGTGCCAGCTCCCTTAACAGGGTTGAAGGGACCCAGTACTTC. It encodes CASSLNRVEGTQYF.